This TCR beta chain was sequenced during a study of cytomegalovirus exposure and HLA in healthy donors. Across the study: Around 180 million T cells yielded 117 million unique TCR beta sequences in earlier analysis. Overall study findings and caveats: Sequencing depth roughly uniform across donors was assumed in presence/absence analyses. It was likely that a cluster of highly shared sequence variants was a sequencing artifact.

A multiplex PCR was run with 60 Vbeta primers and 13 Jbeta primers. Sequencing was performed with immunoSEQ multiplex PCR; in TCRdb, only in-frame clones are kept and a portion is missing. The sample lists fewer than 150,000 clones, roughly 70% occurring once. A word on this clone: Its antigen is unidentified.

CDR3 length equals 14 residues. In germline, CDR1 is MNHNS, CDR2 SASEGT. Trimming removed 2 bases from V and 8 bases from J; junction bases left unmatched: 6. The sample taken for sequencing was PBMCs. This clonotype was sampled from a middle-aged man in good health and CMV-seronegative. V is TRBV6-1 and J is TRBJ1-2; 9 bases align to TRBD1. DNA for the CDR3: TGTGCCAGCAGTGAAAGGGGACAGGGCCGAGGCTACACCTTC. Residues: CASSERGQGRGYTF.